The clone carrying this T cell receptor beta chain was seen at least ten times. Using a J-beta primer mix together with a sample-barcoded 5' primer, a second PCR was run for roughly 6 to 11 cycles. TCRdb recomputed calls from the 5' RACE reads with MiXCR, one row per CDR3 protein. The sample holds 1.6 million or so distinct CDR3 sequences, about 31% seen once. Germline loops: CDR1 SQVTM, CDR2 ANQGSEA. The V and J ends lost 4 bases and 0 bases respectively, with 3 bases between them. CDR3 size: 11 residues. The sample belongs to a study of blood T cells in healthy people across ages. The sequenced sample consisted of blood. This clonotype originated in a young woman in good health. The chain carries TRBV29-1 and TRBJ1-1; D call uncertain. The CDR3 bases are TGCAGCGTTGGAATGAACACTGAAGCTTTCTTT. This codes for CSVGMNTEAFF.